This paragraph covers one T cell receptor (beta chain) sequence. With 5 bases removed from V and 6 bases from J, the gap between germline ends came to 13 bases. This CDR3 has 13 amino acids. Germline loops: CDR1 SGHVS, CDR2 FNYEAQ. The PCR used 60 Vbeta and 13 Jbeta primers. Assay: immunoSEQ multiplex PCR; the TCRdb copy retains only in-frame clones and omits some. The sample lists about 130,000 clones, less than 85% occurring once. This entry comes from a study of cytomegalovirus exposure and HLA in healthy donors. The sequenced sample was PBMCs. The chain uses TRBV7-6 and TRBJ1-1; the D is unclear. The clonotype was recovered from a female donor in good health and CMV-seronegative. CDR3 loop: CASSDKDGAEAFF. In DNA form, the CDR3 reads TGTGCCAGCAGCGACAAGGACGGGGCTGAAGCTTTCTTT.